Listed here are 21 T cell receptor beta chains from one sample, sequenced in a study of shared clonotypes between healthy human individuals. The table came from immunoSEQ multiplex PCR; TCRdb's copy has only in-frame clones and leaves some out. The sample gives 2 million to 2.5 million clones, over 85% of which show up once; 0.36% is in the top ten. Input material: naive CD4+ T cells from PBMCs. Subset indicated: CD45RA+ positively selected. The receptors here all came from a man aged 18 to 30 in good health. Some clones in this sample may be carry-over from other donors' samples.

The V call is TRBV29-1, the J call TRBJ1-4; a possible D gene is TRBD1 (6 bases). V was cut by 0 bases and J by 8 bases, with 13 bases left in between. Germline CDR1 SQVTM, CDR2 ANQGSEA. CDR3 length: 14 residues. Here the CDR3 DNA reads TGCAGCGTTGAAGACAGGGGTCTCGGGGAAAAACTGTTTTTT. It translates to CSVEDRGLGEKLFF.

The chain couples TRBV5-1 to TRBJ2-7; maybe TRBD2 (6 bases). This CDR3 has 15 amino acids. Germline V gene data show CDR1 as SGHRS and CDR2 as YFSETQ. V was shortened by 5 bases and J by 0 bases, with 15 bases between the two germline ends. The CDR3 loop reads CASSRDTSFSYEQYF. Here the CDR3 DNA reads TGCGCCAGCAGTAGGGATACTAGCTTCTCCTACGAGCAGTACTTC.

The V and J genes are TRBV7-9 and TRBJ2-3; 9 bases match TRBD2. The V and J ends lost 5 bases and 3 bases, in that order; junction bases with no gene match: 9. The germline CDR1 and CDR2 sequences are SEHNR and FQNEAQ (reference sequence). The CDR3 extends over 16 amino acids. This CDR3 is CASSPISGRGTDTQYF. The CDR3 nucleotides read TGTGCCAGCAGCCCAATTAGCGGGAGAGGGACAGATACGCAGTATTTT.

The chain recombines TRBV18 with TRBJ2-1; D remains ambiguous. The germline gives CDR1 KGHSH, CDR2 LQKENI. V was shortened by 1 base and J by 6 bases, with 10 bases between the two germline ends. The CDR3 is 14 residues long. CDR3 nucleotides: TGTGCCAGCTCACCACAGGGCAGGAGCAATGAGCAGTTCTTC. Translating gives CASSPQGRSNEQFF.

This sequence joins TRBV9 and TRBJ1-1; a weak D match, TRBD1 (5 bases). The CDR3 has 14 amino acids. V shed 0 bases and J shed 6 bases, with 12 bases lying between them. Per the germline V gene, CDR1 is SGDLS and CDR2 is YYNGEE. CDR3: CASSVAGAGAEAFF. DNA for the CDR3: TGTGCCAGCAGCGTAGCCGGGGCCGGCGCTGAAGCTTTCTTT.

V and J are TRBV28 and TRBJ2-3; D is unresolved. The CDR3 is 13 residues long. From germline, CDR1 is MDHEN and CDR2 SYDVKM. Trimming shortened V by 5 bases and J by 10 bases, and 16 bases separated the two germline ends. CDR3 in DNA: TGTGCCAGCAGTCTGTCTGGGTCTAGGGCGCAGTATTTT. Residues: CASSLSGSRAQYF.

In the case of this clone: The sample holds other DNA sequences that translate to the same CDR3. This rearrangement joins TRBV6-1 to TRBJ1-2, with a weak D call TRBD1 (6 bases). CDR1 and CDR2 from the germline V gene are MNHNS and SASEGT. CDR3 length: 12 amino acids. Between the trimmed V and J ends, which lost 3 bases and 7 bases, there was a span of 9 bases. CDR3 protein: CASSERGAGYTF. The DNA for the CDR3 is TGTGCCAGCAGTGAGAGGGGGGCTGGCTACACCTTC.

The chain carries TRBV27 and TRBJ2-3; 8 bases are a match to TRBD2. The CDR3 has 15 residues. In germline, CDR1 is MNHEY, CDR2 SMNVEV (reference sequence). V lost 2 bases, J lost 1 base, and 2 bases stayed unmatched. CDR3 in amino acids: CASSLAGGRTDTQYF. As DNA, the CDR3 is TGTGCCAGCAGTTTAGCGGGAGGCCGCACAGATACGCAGTATTTT.

The chain carries TRBV28 and TRBJ2-3, with 7 nucleotides matching TRBD1. J was trimmed by 0 bases and V by 6 bases; bases with no gene match: 3. The length of the CDR3 is 14 residues. Per the germline V gene, CDR1 is MDHEN and CDR2 is SYDVKM. Written as DNA, the CDR3 is TGTGCCAGCAGCTGGGGACAGAGCACAGATACGCAGTATTTT. The encoded protein is CASSWGQSTDTQYF.

DNA for the CDR3: TGTGCCAGCAGCTATCAAGCCAGGATCGGCAATGAGCAGTTCTTC. Its protein product is CASSYQARIGNEQFF. The chain recombines TRBV6-5 with TRBJ2-1, with no clear D. Germline V lookup: CDR1 MNHEY, CDR2 SVGAGI. The CDR3 totals 15 residues. Trimming pared 6 bases from V and 6 bases from J, leaving 18 bases between.

CDR3: CASSLTGGPYGYTF. CDR3 in DNA: TGTGCCAGCAGTTTAACAGGGGGCCCCTATGGCTACACCTTC. This sequence joins TRBV28 and TRBJ1-2, with TRBD1 matching 9 bases. This CDR3 spans 14 amino acids. J lost 4 bases, V lost 2 bases, and 2 bases had no gene match. The germline gives CDR1 MDHEN, CDR2 SYDVKM.

The chain joins TRBV28 to TRBJ1-6, with a possible D match to TRBD1 (5 bases). The length of the CDR3 is 15 residues. Germline V gene data show CDR1 as MDHEN and CDR2 as SYDVKM. Deletions cut 4 bases from V and 4 bases from J, with 11 bases between. CDR3 DNA: TGTGCCAGCAGTTCCTACGACAGTTATAATTCACCCCTCCACTTT. It is translated as CASSSYDSYNSPLHF.

V is TRBV23-1 and J is TRBJ2-5; TRBD1 matches at 9 bases. TRBV23-1 is annotated as an ORF whose role is uncertain. The V and J ends lost 9 bases and 1 base, in that order; junction bases with no gene match: 15. This CDR3 is built from 17 residues. The CDR3 DNA reads TGCGCCAGGGAGGAAGGGGACAGGGCGCGATCCCAAGAGACCCAGTACTTC. Its protein product is CAREEGDRARSQETQYF.

The genes are TRBV28 and TRBJ1-4; D perhaps matches TRBD1 (5 bases). V was trimmed by 5 bases and J by 8 bases, leaving 18 bases between them. Germline V gives CDR1 MDHEN, CDR2 SYDVKM. The CDR3 consists of 15 residues. DNA for the CDR3: TGTGCCAGCAGTCCCCCCCCGGGGCCTGGGGAAAAACTGTTTTTT. Encoded protein: CASSPPPGPGEKLFF.

The chain uses TRBV6-5 and TRBJ2-5; perhaps TRBD2 as D (5 bases). This CDR3 spans 13 amino acids. V was trimmed by 6 bases and J by 1 base, leaving 9 bases between them. From germline, CDR1 is MNHEY and CDR2 SVGAGI. CDR3 amino acids: CASSRETQETQYF. DNA for the CDR3: TGTGCCAGCAGCCGGGAAACCCAAGAGACCCAGTACTTC.

The CDR3 coding sequence is TGTGCCGGATCCGCGGGAGTGCTTTGGGACAATCGATACGAGCAGTACTTC. Amino acids: CAGSAGVLWDNRYEQYF. This rearrangement joins TRBV19 to TRBJ2-7, with D possibly TRBD2 on 7 matching bases. The CDR3 loop spans 17 amino acids. CDR1 is LNHDA, CDR2 SQIVND, per germline (reference sequence). The V end lost 11 bases, the J end lost 4 bases, and 30 bases lay between the germline ends. Supplemented by reference TRBV19 and TRBJ2-7, the full variable domain reads DGGITQSPKYLFRKEGQNVTLSCEQNLNHDAMYWYRQDPGQGLRLIYYSQIVNDFQKGDIAEGYSVSREKKESFPLTVTSAQKNPTAFYLCAGSAGVLWDNRYEQYFGPGTRLTVT.

The chain links TRBV5-8 to TRBJ2-6; D is undetermined. The V and J ends lost 4 bases and 0 bases respectively, with 5 bases between them. This CDR3 spans 14 amino acids. The germline CDR1 and CDR2 sequences are SGHTS and YDEGEE. CDR3 nucleotide sequence: TGTGCCAGCAGCCTTTTCTCTGGGGCCAACGTCCTGACTTTC. Its translation is CASSLFSGANVLTF.

The chain employs TRBV5-1 and TRBJ2-1; tentatively, D is TRBD1 (6 bases). The CDR3 has 16 residues. Between the trimmed V and J ends, which lost 1 base and 0 bases, there was a span of 11 bases. Germline values: CDR1 SGHRS, CDR2 YFSETQ. DNA of the CDR3: TGCGCCAGCAGCTTGACACAGGGCGACTCCTACAATGAGCAGTTCTTC. This translates into CASSLTQGDSYNEQFF.

The rearrangement joins TRBV5-1 to TRBJ2-2; D might be TRBD2 (6 bases). The germline V gene has CDR1 SGHRS and CDR2 YFSETQ. This CDR3 is built from 18 residues. The V end lost 1 base, the J end lost 4 bases, and 20 bases lay between the germline ends. CDR3 DNA sequence: TGCGCCAGCAGCTTGCCTAAATCGGCGGGACCGGGCACCGGGGAGCTGTTTTTT. Amino acid sequence: CASSLPKSAGPGTGELFF.

This chain uses TRBV19 with TRBJ2-3; TRBD2 aligns across 7 bases. With 3 bases clipped from V and 1 base from J, the junction kept 4 bases outside the gene matches. Per germline, CDR1 LNHDA and CDR2 SQIVND (reference sequence). The CDR3 spans 15 residues. The DNA for the CDR3 is TGTGCCAGTAGTATTAGCGGGTGGGGCACAGATACGCAGTATTTT. It encodes CASSISGWGTDTQYF.

The rearrangement uses TRBV19 and TRBJ2-5, with 16 positions matching TRBD2. J gave up 3 bases and V 6 bases, and 10 bases lay outside the gene matches. CDR3 length: 18 residues. Germline-derived CDR1 and CDR2 are LNHDA and SQIVND (reference sequence). The CDR3 bases are TGTGCCAGTAGCGATGGGGGACTAGCGGGAGGGCCGGAAGAGACCCAGTACTTC. It encodes CASSDGGLAGGPEETQYF.